One and the same sample provided the 8 T cell receptor beta chains below, sequenced in a study of T cells in localized non-small cell lung cancer. Assay used: immunoSEQ multiplex PCR; TCRdb lists only in-frame clones, some missing. The sample carries around 28,000 clones, approximately 94% recorded once. Material: peripheral blood, obtained before any cancer treatment. The receptors derive from a woman aged 35 to 70 with stage I lung adenocarcinoma.

This rearrangement joins TRBV4-3 to TRBJ1-1, with 7 bases lining up with TRBD1. With V trimmed by 4 bases and J by 1 base, 6 bases remained unmatched. Germline CDR1 is LGHNA and CDR2 is YSLEER. The CDR3 spans 15 residues. The CDR3 DNA reads TGCGCCAGCAGCCTCGGGGACAGCGAGAACACTGAAGCTTTCTTT. Translated: CASSLGDSENTEAFF.

The rearrangement uses TRBV6-5 and TRBJ2-7; no clear D gene. Germline V gene lookup returns CDR1 MNHEY and CDR2 SVGAGI. V gave up 2 bases and J gave up 0 bases, with 8 bases separating them. The CDR3 extends over 14 amino acids. The CDR3 sequence is CASSYHVSSYEQYF. In DNA, the CDR3 is TGTGCCAGCAGTTACCACGTATCCTCCTACGAGCAGTACTTC.

The table lists this clone with a count of one. The chain is built from TRBV6-1 and TRBJ1-2; 8 bases are shared with TRBD1. After removal of 2 bases from V and 6 bases from J, the junction contained 11 bases not matched to a gene. Germline-derived CDR1 and CDR2 are MNHNS and SASEGT. The CDR3 totals 16 residues. CDR3 DNA sequence: TGTGCCAGCAGTGAATTAAAAATGACAGGGGTGAATGGCTACACCTTC. Residues: CASSELKMTGVNGYTF.

In this sample, this clone turned up once. This chain joins TRBV18 and TRBJ2-7; 8 bases match TRBD2. The germline CDR1 and CDR2 sequences are KGHSH and LQKENI. Trimming cost V 5 bases and J 5 bases; bases outside gene matches: 11. The CDR3 totals 15 residues. The CDR3 protein is CASSGAGGAPHEQYF. In DNA form, the CDR3 reads TGTGCCAGCTCAGGGGCGGGGGGCGCCCCCCACGAGCAGTACTTC.

This clone was seen once. The rearrangement joins TRBV4-1 to TRBJ1-1; 9 nucleotides agree with TRBD1. Trimming removed 1 base from V and 4 bases from J; junction bases left unmatched: 4. Germline CDR1 MGHRA, CDR2 YSYEKL. This CDR3 comprises 15 residues. For the CDR3, the DNA is TGCGCCAGCAGCCAAGTAGGGACAGGGTTCACTGAAGCTTTCTTT. This translates into CASSQVGTGFTEAFF.

This chain connects TRBV11-3 to TRBJ1-2, with unresolved D. Trimming pared 5 bases from V and 3 bases from J, leaving 4 bases between. CDR3 size: 11 residues. Germline V gene sequence: CDR1 SGHNT, CDR2 YENEEA. CDR3 sequence: CASSRDYGYTF. CDR3 nucleotides: TGTGCCAGCAGCAGGGACTATGGCTACACCTTC.

This chain connects TRBV5-6 to TRBJ2-5, with D unclear. Germline CDR1 reads SGHDT; CDR2 reads YYEEEE. The CDR3 sequence is 13 residues long. Deletions cut 6 bases from V and 5 bases from J, with 14 bases between. CDR3 bases: TGTGCCAGCACCCGACTTCCAAGTGAGACCCAGTACTTC. As protein: CASTRLPSETQYF. The whole variable domain, remainder taken from reference TRBV5-6 and TRBJ2-5, is DAGVTQSPTHLIKTRGQQVTLRCSPKSGHDTVSWYQQALGQGPQFIFQYYEEEERQRGNFPDRFSGHQFPNYSSELNVNALLLGDSALYLCASTRLPSETQYFGPGTRLLVL.

The count of this clone is one. The rearrangement uses TRBV4-3 and TRBJ1-3; 7 nucleotides match TRBD1. Trimming cost V 0 bases and J 6 bases; bases outside gene matches: 5. CDR3 size: 15 residues. Germline values: CDR1 LGHNA, CDR2 YSLEER. As DNA, the CDR3 is TGCGCCAGCAGCCAAGAGGGGGGACAGACAAACACCATATATTTT. Translation gives CASSQEGGQTNTIYF.